The subject of this entry is one TCR beta chain. The CDR3 contains 13 residues. V shed 3 bases and J 6 bases; nucleotides not matched to a gene: 2. From germline, CDR1 is SQVTM and CDR2 ANQGSEA. Sequencing of TCR beta was undertaken in CD8+ and CD4+ T cells derived from blood. Controls were healthy donors (matched for age and sex). These data originate in a study of CD8 T cells in Susac syndrome. With random hexamers, reverse transcription was performed on about 0.45 to 1 ug of RNA. Across 54 Vbeta and 13 Jbeta, TCR beta CDR3 was amplified with immunoSEQ multiplex PCR. In TCRdb, the immunoSEQ multiplex PCR reads were re-called with MiXCR into one record per CDR3 protein. This sample carries over 95,000 distinct CDR3 sequences, around 92% of them seen once, and the ten largest clones take 0.12%.

The specimen was CD8+ T cells from PBMCs. The V and J genes are TRBV29-1 and TRBJ2-1; 10 nucleotides agree with TRBD2. This TCR derives from a human donor in good health. The CDR3 DNA follows: TGCAGCGTTGAGGTAGCGGGGGGCAATGAGCAGTTCTTC. Translating gives CSVEVAGGNEQFF.